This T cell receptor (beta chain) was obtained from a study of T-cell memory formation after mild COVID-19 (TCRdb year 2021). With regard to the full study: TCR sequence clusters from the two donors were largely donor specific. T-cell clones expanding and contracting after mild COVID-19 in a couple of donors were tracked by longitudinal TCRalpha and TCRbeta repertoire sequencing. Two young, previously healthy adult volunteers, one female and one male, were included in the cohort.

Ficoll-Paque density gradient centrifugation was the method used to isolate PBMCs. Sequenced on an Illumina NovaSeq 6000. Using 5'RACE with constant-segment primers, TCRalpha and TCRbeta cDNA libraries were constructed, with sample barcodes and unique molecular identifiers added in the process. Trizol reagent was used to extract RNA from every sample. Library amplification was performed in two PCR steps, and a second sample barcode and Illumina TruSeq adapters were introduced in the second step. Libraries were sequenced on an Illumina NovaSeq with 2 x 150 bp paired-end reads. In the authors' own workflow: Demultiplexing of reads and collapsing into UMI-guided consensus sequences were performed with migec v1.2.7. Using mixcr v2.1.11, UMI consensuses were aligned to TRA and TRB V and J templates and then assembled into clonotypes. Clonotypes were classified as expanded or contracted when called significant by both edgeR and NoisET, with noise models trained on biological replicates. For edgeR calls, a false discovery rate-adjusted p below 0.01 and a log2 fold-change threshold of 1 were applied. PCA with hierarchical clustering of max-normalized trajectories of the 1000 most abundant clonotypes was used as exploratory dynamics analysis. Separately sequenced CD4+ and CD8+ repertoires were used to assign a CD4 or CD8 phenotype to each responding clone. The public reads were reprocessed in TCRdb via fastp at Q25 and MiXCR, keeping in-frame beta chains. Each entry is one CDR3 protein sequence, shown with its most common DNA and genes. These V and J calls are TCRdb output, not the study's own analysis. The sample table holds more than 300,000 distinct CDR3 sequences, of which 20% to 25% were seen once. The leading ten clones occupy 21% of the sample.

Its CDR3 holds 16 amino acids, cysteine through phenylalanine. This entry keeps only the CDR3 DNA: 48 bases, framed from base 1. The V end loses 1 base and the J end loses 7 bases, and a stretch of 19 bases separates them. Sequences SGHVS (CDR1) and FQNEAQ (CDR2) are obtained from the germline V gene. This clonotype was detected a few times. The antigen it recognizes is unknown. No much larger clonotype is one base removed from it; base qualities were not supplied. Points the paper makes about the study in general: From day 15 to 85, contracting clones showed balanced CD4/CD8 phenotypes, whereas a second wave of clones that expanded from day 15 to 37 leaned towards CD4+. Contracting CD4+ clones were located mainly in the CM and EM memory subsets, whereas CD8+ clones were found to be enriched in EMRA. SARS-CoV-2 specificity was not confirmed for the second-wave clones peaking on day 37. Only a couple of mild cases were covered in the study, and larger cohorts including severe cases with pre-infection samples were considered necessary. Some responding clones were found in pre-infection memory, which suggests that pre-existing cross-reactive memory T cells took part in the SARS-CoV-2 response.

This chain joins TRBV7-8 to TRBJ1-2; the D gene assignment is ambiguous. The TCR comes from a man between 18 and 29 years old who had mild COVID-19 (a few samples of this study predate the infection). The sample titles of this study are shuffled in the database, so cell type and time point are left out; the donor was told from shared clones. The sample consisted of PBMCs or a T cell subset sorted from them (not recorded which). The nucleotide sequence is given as TGTGCCAGCAGCTTAGACGGCGTTCCCACTGGGGTTGGCTACACCTTC. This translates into CASSLDGVPTGVGYTF.